Listed below are T cell receptor beta chains from one sample, sequenced in a study of T cells in Graves' hyperthyroidism and ophthalmopathy. TCRdb reprocessed the multiplex PCR reads via MiXCR and lists one record per CDR3 protein. The table has hundreds of thousands of distinct CDR3 sequences, around 20% seen once. Sequencing input: blood. These receptor sequences come from a man aged 25-40 years with Graves' ophthalmopathy. The CDR3 runs from the conserved cysteine through the conserved F or W.

v_gene,len,j_gene,CDR3aa
TRBV7-3,15,TRBJ2-3,CASSVGTSGTDTQYF
TRBV9,11,TRBJ2-1,CASYRGNEQFF
TRBV19,14,TRBJ1-5,CASSSGQTNQPQHF
TRBV20-1,11,TRBJ2-7,CSTGTSAEQYF
TRBV2,14,TRBJ1-2,CASSGEQWGYGYTF
TRBV10-3,16,TRBJ2-3,CAISEGLAAPWDTQYF
TRBV6-1,15,TRBJ2-1,CASSQPGQGAHEQFF
TRBV29-1,16,TRBJ2-5,CSVEPGTSGRVKTQYF
TRBV9,12,TRBJ2-3,CASSVATDTQYF
TRBV7-9,14,TRBJ2-4,CASSDPGGKNIQYF
TRBV28,13,TRBJ2-5,CASRLGAEETQYF
TRBV13,17,TRBJ2-6,CASSLRDRPSGANVLTF
TRBV30,14,TRBJ1-3,CAWSGGVAGNTIYF
TRBV29-1,14,TRBJ2-7,CSVVVAGVSYEQYF
TRBV9,18,TRBJ2-2,CASRPLTGGPQDTGELFF
TRBV7-9,15,TRBJ2-3,CASSPMGRSTDTQYF
TRBV28,14,TRBJ2-2,CASSLSTRTGELFF
TRBV19,15,TRBJ2-7,CASSKTSGRVYEQYF
TRBV12-3/TRBV12-4,15,TRBJ2-1,CASRLGQGSYNEQFF
TRBV12-3/TRBV12-4,14,TRBJ2-1,CASNLAGVRNEQFF
TRBV6-1,11,TRBJ2-1,CASGTGNEQFF
TRBV7-2,15,TRBJ1-4,CASSLMGREVGKLFF
TRBV4-1,17,TRBJ2-2,CASSPRQGARLIGELFF
TRBV28,15,TRBJ2-7,CASRRAGGADYEQYF
TRBV6-5,13,TRBJ1-1,CASSYGMNTEAFF
TRBV7-7,14,TRBJ2-5,CASSQRTGKETQYF
TRBV6-1,15,TRBJ1-5,CASIRQGARDQPQHF
TRBV6-2/TRBV6-3,13,TRBJ1-1,CASRASKNTEAFF
TRBV7-8,17,TRBJ2-2,CASSPQATGANTGELFF
TRBV28,15,TRBJ1-4,CASSLRPTGAEKLFF
TRBV2,14,TRBJ1-2,CASSYKGTGYGYTF
TRBV6-1,13,TRBJ2-5,CASRPGWGETQYF